The T cell receptor beta chain under discussion was sequenced for a study of a mutant IDH1 vaccine in newly diagnosed glioma. Overall study: Previous care, which was radiotherapy, temozolomide, or both, most often involved both.

Noted time point: week 5, during vaccination. A single vaccine dose contained 300 ug of mutant IDH1 20-mer peptide, and topical imiquimod was used with it. The CDR3 runs 12 residues. Germline V gene lookup returns CDR1 SGHRS and CDR2 YFSETQ. Trimming stripped 4 bases from V and 2 bases from J, with 4 bases between. About this clone itself: Its antigen remains unidentified.

Profiling relied on immunoSEQ multiplex PCR, and the TCRdb table lists in-frame clones only, not all of them. The table lists over 45,000 clones, 80% to 90% of them singletons. This clonotype was sampled from a woman aged 50 to 60 with glioma. Sequencing used PBMCs, obtained from a glioma patient whose treatment included an IDH1 peptide vaccine. The V call is TRBV5-1, the J call TRBJ1-3; D is unclear. CDR3 protein: CASSVPGNTIYF. The CDR3 coding sequence is TGCGCCAGCAGCGTCCCTGGAAACACCATATATTTT.